A single sample gave rise to the 27 T cell receptor beta chains below, sequenced in a study of blood T cell repertoires in COVID-19. Clones were sequenced by immunoSEQ multiplex PCR, and TCRdb holds only the in-frame ones, with some missing. The profile shows under 200,000 clones, 75% to 95% of them singletons. Sequencing used peripheral blood. These receptors were obtained from a man in his forties or fifties with acute or convalescent COVID-19.

J is TRBJ1-3 and V is TRBV6-5; 8 bases map to TRBD1. Germline trimming cut 5 bases from V and 4 bases from J; bases unmatched to any gene: 4. Germline CDR1 reads MNHEY; CDR2 reads SVGAGI. CDR3 length: 14 amino acids. The CDR3 sequence: CASSPRGPGNTIYF. In DNA form, the CDR3 reads TGTGCCAGCAGTCCCAGGGGGCCAGGAAACACCATATATTTT.

This chain joins TRBV5-1 and TRBJ1-2; 7 positions match TRBD1. The CDR3 is 14 amino acids. V lost 0 bases, J lost 4 bases, and 3 bases stayed unmatched. The germline CDR1 and CDR2 sequences are SGHRS and YFSETQ. The CDR3 is CASSLEQGPYGYTF. CDR3 DNA: TGCGCCAGCAGCTTGGAACAGGGGCCCTATGGCTACACCTTC.

The rearrangement links TRBV7-3 to TRBJ1-2; D gene unclear. This CDR3 spans 15 amino acids. Germline V gives CDR1 SGHTA, CDR2 FQGTGA. V shed 7 bases and J shed 1 base, with 16 bases lying between them. The CDR3 DNA follows: TGTGCCAGCAAGGCGGGGAACGGGGTTAACTATGGCTACACCTTC. Amino acid sequence: CASKAGNGVNYGYTF. The whole variable domain, remainder taken from reference TRBV7-3 and TRBJ1-2, is GAGVSQTPSNKVTEKGKYVELRCDPISGHTALYWYRQSLGQGPEFLIYFQGTGAADDSGLPNDRFFAVRPEGSVSTLKIQRTERGDSAVYLCASKAGNGVNYGYTFGSGTRLTVV.

The chain recombines TRBV7-2 with TRBJ2-3; 15 positions match TRBD2. Germline V gene sequence: CDR1 SGHTA, CDR2 FQGNSA. V was pared by 5 bases and J by 2 bases, with 11 bases of the junction left unmatched. This CDR3 comprises 19 residues. The CDR3 reads CASSRTGLAGGPLTDTQYF. Here the CDR3 DNA reads TGTGCCAGCAGCCGGACAGGACTAGCGGGAGGGCCGCTCACAGATACGCAGTATTTT.

This clone was observed a few times. The chain links TRBV7-2 to TRBJ2-3, with 8 bases aligning to TRBD2. Germline V gives CDR1 SGHTA, CDR2 FQGNSA. Trimming at V came to 6 bases and at J to 0 bases, leaving 11 bases not matched to a gene. CDR3 length: 17 amino acids. DNA for the CDR3: TGTGCCAGCAGTCTGGGTAGCGGGATAACTAGCACAGATACGCAGTATTTT. It translates to CASSLGSGITSTDTQYF.

This clone appeared once. The gene calls are TRBV7-3 and TRBJ2-1; TRBD1 matches 8 bases. The length of the CDR3 is 15 residues. V gave up 5 bases and J gave up 7 bases; unmatched junction bases: 10. The germline CDR1 and CDR2 sequences are SGHTA and FQGTGA. The CDR3 protein is CASSPQPDRANEQFF. CDR3 DNA sequence: TGTGCCAGCAGCCCACAGCCGGACAGGGCTAATGAGCAGTTCTTC.

V usage is TRBV4-1 and J usage is TRBJ2-1; 7 bases agree with TRBD2. The CDR3 length is 17 residues. Germline V gene lookup returns CDR1 MGHRA and CDR2 YSYEKL. J lost 7 bases, V lost 0 bases, and 12 bases had no gene match. CDR3 sequence: CASSQDWPGGPTNEQFF. CDR3 in DNA: TGCGCCAGCAGCCAAGATTGGCCGGGAGGACCAACAAATGAGCAGTTCTTC.

This clone occurred once. The chain has TRBV30 and TRBJ1-4; D uncertain. V was trimmed by 5 bases and J by 7 bases, leaving 8 bases between them. CDR3 length: 11 amino acids. Germline V gives CDR1 GTSNPN, CDR2 SVGIG (reference sequence). The CDR3: CAWGRGEKLFF. DNA of the CDR3: TGTGCCTGGGGGCGCGGTGAAAAACTGTTTTTT.

Concerning this clone itself: One end of the junction does not line up with germline, which may come from a read error. This chain uses TRBV7-9 with TRBJ1-1, with 8 bases matching TRBD1. CDR3 length equals 15 residues. Germline CDR1 reads SEHNR; CDR2 reads FQNEAQ (reference sequence). The CDR3 spells CVSSRPGTGNTEAFF. DNA for the CDR3: TGTGTCAGCAGCCGTCCCGGGACAGGGAACACTGAAGCTTTCTTT.

This clone was seen just once. The chain employs TRBV7-2 and TRBJ1-4; 8 bases are a match to TRBD1. Germline V gene data show CDR1 as SGHTA and CDR2 as FQGNSA. The CDR3 totals 14 residues. With V trimmed by 4 bases and J by 5 bases, 3 bases remained unmatched. CDR3 loop: CASSSGQGNEKLFF. DNA of the CDR3: TGTGCCAGCAGCTCCGGACAGGGCAATGAAAAACTGTTTTTT.

The chain is built from TRBV6-5 and TRBJ1-2, with a tentative D call TRBD1 (5 bases). V lost 7 bases and J lost 1, with 7 bases in between. This CDR3 has 12 residues. Looked up from germline, CDR1 is MNHEY and CDR2 is SVGAGI. The CDR3 reads CASTQGNYGYTF. The CDR3 DNA reads TGTGCCAGCACCCAGGGTAACTATGGCTACACCTTC.

There are a few counts of this clone. This rearrangement joins TRBV7-2 to TRBJ2-1; D unclear. In germline, CDR1 is SGHTA, CDR2 FQGNSA. V lost 2 bases and J lost 5, with 13 bases in between. CDR3 length: 15 amino acids. The CDR3 here is CASSLTPFQDNEQFF. In nucleotides, the CDR3 is TGTGCCAGCAGCTTAACCCCCTTCCAGGACAATGAGCAGTTCTTC.

This rearrangement joins TRBV6-5 to TRBJ1-4; a weak D match, TRBD1 (6 bases). This CDR3 has 10 amino acids. The V gene lost 9 bases and the J gene lost 8 bases, with 7 bases spanning the gap. The V gene's germline CDR1 is MNHEY and CDR2 SVGAGI. The CDR3 loop is CASTGEKLFF. CDR3 bases: TGTGCCAGTACAGGGGAAAAACTGTTTTTT.

The chain links TRBV18 to TRBJ2-3, with 9 bases that match TRBD1. The CDR3 is 16 amino acids. Trimming removed 2 bases from V and 4 bases from J; junction bases left unmatched: 7. Germline V gene lookup returns CDR1 KGHSH and CDR2 LQKENI. The CDR3 loop reads CASSPGQGLSADTQYF. CDR3 DNA: TGTGCCAGCTCACCAGGACAGGGGCTATCAGCAGATACGCAGTATTTT.

The chain carries TRBV6-5 and TRBJ1-4, with D maybe TRBD1 (5 bases). The CDR3 contains 14 residues. Germline CDR1 and CDR2: MNHEY and SVGAGI. V lost 6 bases and J 5 bases, leaving 13 bases between the germline ends. CDR3 coding DNA: TGTGCCAGCAGCTCCAAAAGGGGCAATGAAAAACTGTTTTTT. This sequence encodes CASSSKRGNEKLFF.

V gene TRBV27 combines with J gene TRBJ1-1; tentative D call: TRBD1 (5 bases). Germline V gene lookup returns CDR1 MNHEY and CDR2 SMNVEV (reference sequence). The germline V and J ends were trimmed by 3 bases and 1 base, with 9 bases remaining between them. CDR3 length: 14 amino acids. The CDR3 loop reads CASSFTDKNTEAFF. The CDR3, as DNA: TGTGCCAGCAGTTTCACGGACAAGAACACTGAAGCTTTCTTT.

V gene TRBV7-3 combines with J gene TRBJ2-2; the match to TRBD1 covers 7 bases. The CDR3 extends over 15 amino acids. V lost 5 bases, J lost 0 bases, and 3 bases stayed unmatched. The germline V gene has CDR1 SGHTA and CDR2 FQGTGA. CDR3 protein: CASSAGTANTGELFF. CDR3 nucleotides: TGTGCCAGCAGCGCCGGGACAGCGAACACCGGGGAGCTGTTTTTT.

The rearrangement uses TRBV2 and TRBJ2-1; TRBD2 aligns across 16 bases. CDR3 size: 17 residues. Germline CDR1 reads SNHLY; CDR2 reads FYNNEI. V shed 7 bases, J shed 4 bases, and the junction held 7 bases outside the gene matches. This CDR3 is CASTGTSGREIYNEQFF. The CDR3 coding sequence is TGTGCCAGCACGGGGACTAGCGGGAGGGAAATATACAATGAGCAGTTCTTC.

This CDR3 is CASSPSRVSGELFF. The CDR3 nucleotides are TGTGCCAGCAGTCCATCCAGGGTCTCTGGGGAGCTGTTTTTT. The chain recombines TRBV6-2 or TRBV6-3 with TRBJ2-2, with a tentative D call TRBD1 (5 bases). The CDR3 has 14 amino acids. The V gene lost 5 bases and the J gene lost 8 bases, with 15 bases spanning the gap. CDR1 and CDR2 (germline): MNHEY, SVGEGT.

This chain joins TRBV3-1 (or the pseudogene TRBV3-2) and TRBJ2-3, with D possibly being TRBD2 (6 bases). The CDR3 runs 15 residues. V dropped 2 bases and J dropped 2 bases, with 11 bases sitting between them. From germline, CDR1 is LGHDT and CDR2 YNNKEL (reference sequence). The CDR3 bases are TGTGCCAGCAGCCAACTGGGACTGAACACAGATACGCAGTATTTT. Encoded protein: CASSQLGLNTDTQYF.

The rearrangement links TRBV28 to TRBJ2-7; no clear D gene. Germline V lookup: CDR1 MDHEN, CDR2 SYDVKM. The CDR3 extends over 10 amino acids. The ends were cut back, 6 bases at V and 6 bases at J, with 6 bases in the middle. The chain's CDR3 is CASSPCEQYF. CDR3 bases: TGTGCCAGCAGCCCGTGCGAGCAGTACTTC.

The V call is TRBV30, the J call TRBJ1-5; D may be TRBD1 (5 bases). CDR1 is GTSNPN, CDR2 SVGIG, per germline (reference sequence). Between the trimmed V and J ends, which lost 0 bases and 3 bases, there was a span of 9 bases. The CDR3 extends over 14 amino acids. The CDR3 nucleotides are TGTGCCTGGAGTGTAAAAGGGGACAATCAGCCCCAGCATTTT. Translation gives CAWSVKGDNQPQHF.

This clone was picked up one time. V and J are TRBV6-5 and TRBJ1-5; 12 bases align to TRBD1. This CDR3 is 15 amino acids long. The germline V gene has CDR1 MNHEY and CDR2 SVGAGI. V lost 6 bases and J lost 11; bases outside the gene matches: 11. This CDR3 reads CASRPGQGAQSAQHF. Here the CDR3 DNA reads TGTGCCAGCAGACCGGGACAGGGGGCCCAATCGGCCCAGCATTTT.

The chain recombines TRBV9 with TRBJ2-3, with D hard to call. The CDR3 length is 14 residues. Trimming left V 0 bases short and J 6 bases short, with 11 bases between. CDR1 SGDLS and CDR2 YYNGEE come from the germline V gene. CDR3 region: CASSVASLSDTQYF. The CDR3 DNA sequence: TGTGCCAGCAGCGTAGCCTCCCTTTCGGATACGCAGTATTTT.

The count of this clone is one. The rearrangement uses TRBV11-3 and TRBJ2-7, with D hard to call. CDR3 length: 13 amino acids. The germline V gene encodes CDR1 SGHNT and CDR2 YENEEA. V gave up 9 bases and J gave up 0 bases, with 12 bases separating them. The DNA for the CDR3 is TGTGCCAGTGCCGCGGCAGCCTCCTACGAGCAGTACTTC. This sequence encodes CASAAAASYEQYF.

V gene TRBV4-2 combines with J gene TRBJ1-1; D call uncertain. CDR3 length equals 13 residues. Germline V lookup: CDR1 LGHNA, CDR2 YNFKEQ. Trimming left V 2 bases short and J 6 bases short, with 10 bases between. The CDR3 nucleotides read TGTGCCAGCAGCCAACAGTGGCCTCCTGAAGCTTTCTTT. Translation gives CASSQQWPPEAFF.

The chain employs TRBV3-1 (or the pseudogene TRBV3-2) and TRBJ2-7; D is uncertain. This CDR3 has 15 residues. Between the trimmed V and J ends, which lost 0 bases and 1 base, there was a span of 10 bases. CDR1 and CDR2 from the germline V gene are LGHDT and YNNKEL (reference sequence). The CDR3 is CASSQDRFYSYEQYF. Written as DNA, the CDR3 is TGTGCCAGCAGCCAAGATCGATTCTATTCCTACGAGCAGTACTTC.